This entry lists 4 T cell receptor beta chains sequenced from one sample in a study of cytomegalovirus exposure and HLA in healthy donors. It was with 60 Vbeta and 13 Jbeta primers that the PCR ran. The table came from immunoSEQ multiplex PCR; TCRdb's copy has only in-frame clones and leaves some out. The sample carries 140,000 or so clones, about 72% recorded once. The source material was PBMCs. Receptors originate from a man between 40 and 49 years old in good health and CMV-seronegative.

This clone was picked up a small number of times. This chain uses TRBV6-1 with TRBJ2-5, with D possibly matching TRBD1 (5 bases). The germline CDR1 and CDR2 sequences are MNHNS and SASEGT. CDR3 length: 14 amino acids. Deletions cut 4 bases from V and 1 base from J, with 10 bases between. CDR3 nucleotides: TGTGCCAGCAGTGCAGGGATTTTCCAAGAGACCCAGTACTTC. Its protein product is CASSAGIFQETQYF.

This clone was picked up one time. V is TRBV10-3 and J is TRBJ1-2; TRBD1 agrees at 8 bases. The ends lost 0 bases at V and 8 bases at J; junction bases unmatched: 5. Germline V gene sequence: CDR1 ENHRY, CDR2 SYGVKD. CDR3 size: 14 residues. The CDR3 sequence is CAISESNRGYGYTF. CDR3 bases: TGTGCCATCAGTGAGTCTAACAGGGGGTACGGCTACACCTTC.

J is TRBJ2-5 and V is TRBV7-8, with D possibly TRBD2 on 7 matching bases. The last part of the DNA fits TRBJ2-7 better; the J call may be wrong. Germline loops: CDR1 SGHVS, CDR2 FQNEAQ. The CDR3 runs to 13 residues. CDR3 sequence reads: CASSVQGGYEQYF. In nucleotides, the CDR3 is TGTGCCAGCAGCGTACAGGGAGGGTACGAGCAGTACTTC.

This clone was found a few times. This specimen includes other DNA sequences encoding the same CDR3. The DNA of the CDR3 is TGTGCCAGTAGCTTCGGGACAGTTTATGGCTACACCTTC. Encoded protein: CASSFGTVYGYTF. The chain has TRBV19 and TRBJ1-2; 7 bases are shared with TRBD1. Losses at the gene ends were 6 bases for V and 5 bases for J; bases not matched to a gene: 6. The CDR3 sequence is 13 residues long. Germline CDR1 LNHDA, CDR2 SQIVND (reference sequence).